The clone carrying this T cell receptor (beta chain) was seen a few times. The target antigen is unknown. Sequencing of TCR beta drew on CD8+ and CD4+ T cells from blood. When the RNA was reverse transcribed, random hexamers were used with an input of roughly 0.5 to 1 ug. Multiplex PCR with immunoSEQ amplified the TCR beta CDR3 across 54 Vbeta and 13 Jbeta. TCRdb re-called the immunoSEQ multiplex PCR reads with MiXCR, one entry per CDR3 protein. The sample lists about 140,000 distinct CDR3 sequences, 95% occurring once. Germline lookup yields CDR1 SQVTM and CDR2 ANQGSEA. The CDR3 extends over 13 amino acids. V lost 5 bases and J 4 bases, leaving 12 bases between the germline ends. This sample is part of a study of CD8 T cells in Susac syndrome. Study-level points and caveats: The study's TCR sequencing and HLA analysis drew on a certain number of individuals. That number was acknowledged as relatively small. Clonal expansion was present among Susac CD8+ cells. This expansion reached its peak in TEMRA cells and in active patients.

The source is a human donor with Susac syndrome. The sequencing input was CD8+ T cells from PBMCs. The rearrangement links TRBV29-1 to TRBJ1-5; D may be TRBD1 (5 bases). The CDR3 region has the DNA TGCAGCGTTCGGACCGGGGGGAATCAGCCCCAGCATTTT. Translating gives CSVRTGGNQPQHF. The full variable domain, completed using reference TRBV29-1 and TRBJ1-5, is SAVISQKPSRDICQRGTSLTIQCQVDSQVTMMFWYRQQPGQSLTLIATANQGSEATYESGFVIDKFPISRPNLTFSTLTVSNMSPEDSSIYLCSVRTGGNQPQHFGDGTRLSIL.